This T cell receptor (beta chain) appears in the sequencing data of a study of blood T cell repertoires in COVID-19. Study context: The study drew acute and convalescent COVID-19 samples from the United States, Italy and Spain. Sample material is recorded as cDNA or gDNA derived from T cells, B-cell-depleted T cells, or PBMCs.

The V gene lost 2 bases and the J gene lost 12 bases, with 14 bases spanning the gap. CDR1 and CDR2 from the germline V gene are SGHTA and FQGNSA. CDR3 length: 14 residues. Original methodology: Scientists estimated how many nucleated cells there were by amplifying reference gene primers. Sequencing used immunoSEQ multiplex PCR; TCRdb keeps in-frame clones, though not all of them. V and J calls and clone size are given by that table; D and trimming were obtained from the DNA. The sample includes approximately 250,000 clones, around 89% of them seen just once. The receptor's source is a woman aged 30 to 39 with acute COVID-19. Sequencing was performed on PBMCs or T cells enriched from blood (not recorded which). V gene TRBV7-2 combines with J gene TRBJ1-6, with no clear D. The CDR3 is CASSLSSPDLPLHF. The CDR3 DNA reads TGTGCCAGCAGCTTAAGTTCCCCAGATCTACCCCTCCACTTT.